This record concerns one T cell receptor beta chain sequence. The record originates from a study of cytomegalovirus exposure and HLA in healthy donors. The CDR3 runs to 9 residues. The germline V gene has CDR1 SGHTS and CDR2 YDEGEE. V gave up 4 bases and J gave up 12 bases, with 7 bases separating them. This PCR relied on a set of 60 Vbeta primers and 13 Jbeta primers. The table came from immunoSEQ multiplex PCR; TCRdb's copy has only in-frame clones and leaves some out. This sample's clone table lists some 140,000 clones. The receptor was isolated from a woman aged 40-49 years in good health and CMV-seronegative. What was sequenced was PBMCs. The chain links TRBV5-8 to TRBJ1-1, with D uncertain. CDR3 coding DNA: TGTGCCAGCAGCCGAGGTTCTTTCTTT. Protein product: CASSRGSFF. Together with reference TRBV5-8 and TRBJ1-1, the CDR3 gives the full variable domain: EAGVTQSPTHLIKTRGQQATLRCSPISGHTSVYWYQQALGLGLQFLLWYDEGEERNRGNFPPRFSGRQFPNYSSELNVNALELEDSALYLCASSRGSFFGQGTRLTVV.